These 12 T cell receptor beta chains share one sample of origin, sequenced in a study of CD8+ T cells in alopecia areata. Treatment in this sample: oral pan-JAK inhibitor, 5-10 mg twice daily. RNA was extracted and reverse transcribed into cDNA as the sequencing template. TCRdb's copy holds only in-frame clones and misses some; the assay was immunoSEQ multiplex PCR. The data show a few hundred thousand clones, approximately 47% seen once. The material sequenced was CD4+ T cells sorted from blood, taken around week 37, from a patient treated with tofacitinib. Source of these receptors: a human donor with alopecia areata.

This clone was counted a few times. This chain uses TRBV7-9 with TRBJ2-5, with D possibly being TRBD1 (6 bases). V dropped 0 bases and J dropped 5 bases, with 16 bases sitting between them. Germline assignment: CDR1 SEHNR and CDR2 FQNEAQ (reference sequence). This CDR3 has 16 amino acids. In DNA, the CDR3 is TGTGCCAGCAGCTTAGCACAGACGACAGGTTGGGAGACCCAGTACTTC. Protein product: CASSLAQTTGWETQYF.

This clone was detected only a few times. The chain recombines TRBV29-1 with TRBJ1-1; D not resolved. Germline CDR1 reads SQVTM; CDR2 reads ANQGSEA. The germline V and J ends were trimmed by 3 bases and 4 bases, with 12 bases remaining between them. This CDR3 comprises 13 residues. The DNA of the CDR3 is TGCAGCGTTGACCGGGGTGGAAGCACTGAAGCTTTCTTT. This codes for CSVDRGGSTEAFF.

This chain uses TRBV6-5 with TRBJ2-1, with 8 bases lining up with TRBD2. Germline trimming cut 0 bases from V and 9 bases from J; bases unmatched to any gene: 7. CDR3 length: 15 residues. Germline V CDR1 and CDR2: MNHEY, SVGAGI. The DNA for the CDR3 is TGTGCCAGCAGTTACTCTCCCGGGAGGGTCTTTGAGCAGTTCTTC. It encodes CASSYSPGRVFEQFF.

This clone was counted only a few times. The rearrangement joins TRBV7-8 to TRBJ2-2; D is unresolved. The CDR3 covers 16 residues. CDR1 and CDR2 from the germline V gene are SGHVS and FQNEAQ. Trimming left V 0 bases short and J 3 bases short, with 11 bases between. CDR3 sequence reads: CASSLAGSYYTGELFF. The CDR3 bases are TGTGCCAGCAGCTTAGCGGGATCCTACTACACCGGGGAGCTGTTTTTT.

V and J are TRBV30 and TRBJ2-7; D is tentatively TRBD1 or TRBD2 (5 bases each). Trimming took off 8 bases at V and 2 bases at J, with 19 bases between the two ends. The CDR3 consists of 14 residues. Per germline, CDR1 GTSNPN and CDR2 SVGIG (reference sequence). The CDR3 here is CASSFGTVAYEQYF. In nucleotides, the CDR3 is TGTGCCAGCAGTTTCGGGACGGTTGCCTACGAGCAGTACTTC.

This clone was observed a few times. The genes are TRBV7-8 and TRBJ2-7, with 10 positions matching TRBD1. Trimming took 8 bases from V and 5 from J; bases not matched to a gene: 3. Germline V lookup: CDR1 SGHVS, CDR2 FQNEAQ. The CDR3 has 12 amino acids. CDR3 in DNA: TGTGCCAGCGGGACAGGGGTCAACGAGCAGTACTTC. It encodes CASGTGVNEQYF. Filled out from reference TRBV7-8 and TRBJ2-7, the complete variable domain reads GAGVSQSPRYKVAKRGQDVALRCDPISGHVSLFWYQQALGQGPEFLTYFQNEAQLDKSGLPSDRFFAERPEGSVSTLKIQRTQQEDSAVYLCASGTGVNEQYFGPGTRLTVT.

The CDR3 loop reads CASSSHGTSRQFF. CDR3 nucleotide sequence: TGTGCCAGCAGCTCCCATGGGACCAGCAGGCAGTTCTTC. The rearrangement uses TRBV7-9 and TRBJ2-1; D may be TRBD1 or TRBD2 (5 bases each). Trimming shortened V by 4 bases and J by 12 bases, and 16 bases separated the two germline ends. The CDR3 spans 13 residues. Germline V CDR1 and CDR2: SEHNR, FQNEAQ (reference sequence).

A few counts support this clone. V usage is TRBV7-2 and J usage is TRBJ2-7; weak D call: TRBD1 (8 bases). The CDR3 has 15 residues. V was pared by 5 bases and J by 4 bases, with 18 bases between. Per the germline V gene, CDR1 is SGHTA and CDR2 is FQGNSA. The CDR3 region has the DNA TGTGCCAGCAGCGTACAGGGGGGGATGGTTTACGAGCAGTACTTC. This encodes CASSVQGGMVYEQYF.

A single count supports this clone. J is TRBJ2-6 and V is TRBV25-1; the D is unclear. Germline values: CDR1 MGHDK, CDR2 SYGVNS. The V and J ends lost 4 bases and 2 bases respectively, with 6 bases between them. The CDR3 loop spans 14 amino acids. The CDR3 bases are TGTGCCAGCAGTGCGTCAACTGGGGCCAACGTCCTGACTTTC. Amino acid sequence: CASSASTGANVLTF.

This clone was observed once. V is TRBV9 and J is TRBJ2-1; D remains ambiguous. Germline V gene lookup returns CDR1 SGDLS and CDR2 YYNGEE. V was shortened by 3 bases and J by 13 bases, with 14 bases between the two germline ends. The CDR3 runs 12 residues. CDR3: CASSGPNNLQFF. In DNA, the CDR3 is TGTGCCAGCAGCGGCCCCAACAATTTACAGTTCTTC.

CDR3 DNA: TGTGCCAGCAGCACTACTAGCGGAACTTGGGAGACCCAGTACTTC. Protein product: CASSTTSGTWETQYF. The J gene is TRBJ2-5, the V gene TRBV6-1; 8 nucleotides align to TRBD2. Germline CDR1 is MNHNS and CDR2 is SASEGT. The CDR3 has 15 amino acids. Losses at the gene ends were 6 bases for V and 5 bases for J; bases not matched to a gene: 11.

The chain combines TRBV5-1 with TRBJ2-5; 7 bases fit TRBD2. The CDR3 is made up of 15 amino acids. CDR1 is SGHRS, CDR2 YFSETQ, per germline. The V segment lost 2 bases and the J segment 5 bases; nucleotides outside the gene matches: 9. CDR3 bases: TGCGCCAGCAGCTTTGTTGCGGGAGTGAAGGAGACCCAGTACTTC. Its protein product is CASSFVAGVKETQYF.